This record covers a single TCR beta chain. This CDR3 has 15 residues. Germline V gene sequence: CDR1 SGHTA, CDR2 FQGTGA. V trimming: 3 bases; J trimming: 7 bases; junction bases outside the gene matches: 3. Some clones are missing from TCRdb's copy, which holds only in-frame ones; the method was immunoSEQ multiplex PCR. Among approximately 150,000 clones listed, about 81% were seen once. This entry is derived from a study of blood T cell repertoires in COVID-19. The sequence derives from a human donor in a cohort sampled during active COVID-19. The material sequenced was peripheral blood. The J gene is TRBJ2-1, the V gene TRBV7-3; 13 bases are a match to TRBD2. The CDR3 bases are TGTGCCAGCAGCTTGACTAGCGGGAGGAAAAATGAGCAGTTCTTC. Its translation is CASSLTSGRKNEQFF.